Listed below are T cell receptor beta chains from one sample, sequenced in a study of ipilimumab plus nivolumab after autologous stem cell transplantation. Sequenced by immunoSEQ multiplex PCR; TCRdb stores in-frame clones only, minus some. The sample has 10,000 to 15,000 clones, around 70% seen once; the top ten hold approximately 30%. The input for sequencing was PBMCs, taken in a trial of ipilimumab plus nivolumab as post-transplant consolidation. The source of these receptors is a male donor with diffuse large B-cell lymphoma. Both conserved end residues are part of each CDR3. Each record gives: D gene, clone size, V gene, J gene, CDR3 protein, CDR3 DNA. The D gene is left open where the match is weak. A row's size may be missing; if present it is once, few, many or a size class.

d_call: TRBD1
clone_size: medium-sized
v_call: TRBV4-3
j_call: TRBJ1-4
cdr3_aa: CASSQDPGQTNEKLFF
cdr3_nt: TGCGCCAGCAGCCAAGATCCGGGACAGACTAATGAAAAACTGTTTTTT

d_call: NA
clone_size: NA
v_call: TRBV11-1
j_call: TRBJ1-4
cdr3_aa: CASSLGRSLNEKLFF
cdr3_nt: TGTGCCAGCAGCTTAGGACGGAGCCTTAATGAAAAACTGTTTTTT

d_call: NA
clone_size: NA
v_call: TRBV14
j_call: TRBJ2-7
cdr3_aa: CASSQDEARAEVGYEQYF
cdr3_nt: TGTGCCAGCAGCCAAGATGAGGCCAGGGCTGAAGTTGGATACGAGCAGTACTTC

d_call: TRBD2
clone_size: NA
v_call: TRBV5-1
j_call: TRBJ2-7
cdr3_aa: CASSLRSSGQVSYEQYF
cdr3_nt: TGCGCCAGCAGCCTAAGGTCTAGCGGCCAAGTCTCCTACGAGCAGTACTTC

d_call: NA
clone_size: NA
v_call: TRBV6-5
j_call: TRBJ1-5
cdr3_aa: CASSQQGGGYQPQHF
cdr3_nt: TGTGCCAGCAGCCAACAGGGCGGGGGGTATCAGCCCCAGCATTTT

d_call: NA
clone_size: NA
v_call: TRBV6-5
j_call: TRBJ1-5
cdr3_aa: CASRPTGRLQPQHF
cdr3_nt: TGTGCCAGCAGGCCCACAGGGAGGTTACAGCCCCAGCATTTT

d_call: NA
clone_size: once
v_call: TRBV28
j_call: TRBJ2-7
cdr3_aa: CASSLGSGPYEQYF
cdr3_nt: TGTGCCAGCAGTTTGGGTAGCGGCCCCTACGAGCAGTACTTC

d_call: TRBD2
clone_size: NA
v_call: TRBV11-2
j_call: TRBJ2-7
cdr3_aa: CASSRGTSGGGEQYF
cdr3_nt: TGTGCCAGCAGCCGCGGGACTAGCGGGGGAGGGGAGCAGTACTTC

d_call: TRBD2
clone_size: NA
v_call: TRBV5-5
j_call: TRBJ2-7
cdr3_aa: CASSLGLAGDEQYF
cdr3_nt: TGTGCCAGCAGCCTGGGACTAGCGGGAGACGAGCAGTACTTC

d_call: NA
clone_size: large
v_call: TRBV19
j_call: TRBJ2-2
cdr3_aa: CASSWKASNTGELFF
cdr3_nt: TGTGCCAGTAGTTGGAAAGCATCGAACACCGGGGAGCTGTTTTTT

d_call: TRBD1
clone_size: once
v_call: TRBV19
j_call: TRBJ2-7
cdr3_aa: CASSPWTGPYEQYF
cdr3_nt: TGTGCCAGTAGTCCCTGGACAGGCCCCTACGAGCAGTACTTC

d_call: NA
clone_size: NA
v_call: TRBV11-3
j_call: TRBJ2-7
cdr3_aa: CASSLEGPSYEQYF
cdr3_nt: TGTGCCAGCAGCTTAGAGGGACCCTCCTACGAGCAGTACTTC

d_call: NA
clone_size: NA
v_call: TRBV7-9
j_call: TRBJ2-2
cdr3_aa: CASHTVLGAEANTGELFF
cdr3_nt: TGTGCCAGCCACACTGTGCTGGGGGCGGAAGCGAACACCGGGGAGCTGTTTTTT

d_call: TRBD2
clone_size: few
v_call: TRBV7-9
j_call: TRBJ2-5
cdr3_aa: CASSLEGRVETQYF
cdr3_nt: TGTGCCAGCAGCTTAGAGGGGAGGGTTGAGACCCAGTACTTC

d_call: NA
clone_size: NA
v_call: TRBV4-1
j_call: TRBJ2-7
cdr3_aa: CASSQAKSAAYEQYF
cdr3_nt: TGCGCCAGCAGCCAAGCCAAATCGGCTGCCTACGAGCAGTACTTC

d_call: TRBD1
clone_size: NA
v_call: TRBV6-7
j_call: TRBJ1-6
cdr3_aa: CASSYSDREAWCSSPLHF
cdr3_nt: TGTGCCAGCAGTTACTCGGACAGGGAGGCGTGGTGCTCTTCACCCCTCCACTTT

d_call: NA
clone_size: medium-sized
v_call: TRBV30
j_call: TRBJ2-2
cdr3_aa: CAWRPPNTGELFF
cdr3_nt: TGTGCCTGGAGACCCCCGAACACCGGGGAGCTGTTTTTT

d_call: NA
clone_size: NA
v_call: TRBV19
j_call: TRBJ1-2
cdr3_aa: CASSLISGTVSYGYTF
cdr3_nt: TGTGCCAGTAGTCTCATCTCCGGGACCGTCTCTTATGGCTACACCTTC

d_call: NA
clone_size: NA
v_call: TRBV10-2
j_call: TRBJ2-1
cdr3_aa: CASSFQEASWSPEQFF
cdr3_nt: TGCGCCAGCAGTTTCCAGGAAGCTAGCTGGAGCCCTGAGCAGTTCTTC

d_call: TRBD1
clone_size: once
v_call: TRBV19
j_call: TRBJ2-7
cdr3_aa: CASSMRQGAYEQYF
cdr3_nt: TGTGCCAGTAGTATGAGACAGGGGGCCTACGAGCAGTACTTC

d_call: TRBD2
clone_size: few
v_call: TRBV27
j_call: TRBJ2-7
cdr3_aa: CASSLPGRASEQYF
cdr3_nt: TGTGCCAGCAGTTTACCCGGGAGGGCCTCCGAGCAGTACTTC

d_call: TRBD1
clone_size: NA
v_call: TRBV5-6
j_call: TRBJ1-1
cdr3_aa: CASSLFRGRWVTEAFF
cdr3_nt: TGTGCCAGCAGCTTGTTCAGGGGGCGCTGGGTCACTGAAGCTTTCTTT

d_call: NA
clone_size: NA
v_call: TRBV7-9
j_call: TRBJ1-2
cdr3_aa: CASSPSQGINYGYTF
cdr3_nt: TGTGCCAGCAGCCCCTCTCAGGGGATAAACTATGGCTACACCTTC

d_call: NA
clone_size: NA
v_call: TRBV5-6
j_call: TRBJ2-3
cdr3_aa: CASSRLRDLAGTDTQYF
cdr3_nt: TGTGCCAGCAGCCGTTTAAGGGACTTGGCTGGCACAGATACGCAGTATTTT

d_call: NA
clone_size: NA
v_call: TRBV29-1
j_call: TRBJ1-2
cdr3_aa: CSVIPGQTYGYTF
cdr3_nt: TGCAGCGTTATACCGGGACAAACCTATGGCTACACCTTC

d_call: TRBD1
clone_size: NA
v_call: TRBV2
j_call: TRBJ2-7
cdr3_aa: CASSEGTGGTGEQYF
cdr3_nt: TGTGCCAGCAGTGAGGGGACAGGGGGGACGGGGGAGCAGTACTTC

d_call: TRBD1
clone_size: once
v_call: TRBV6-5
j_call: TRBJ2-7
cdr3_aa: CASSFAGTGSYEQYF
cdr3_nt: TGTGCCAGCAGTTTCGCCGGGACAGGGTCCTACGAGCAGTACTTC

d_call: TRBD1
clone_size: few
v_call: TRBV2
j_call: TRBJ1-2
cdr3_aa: CASSERQGGRYGYTF
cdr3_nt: TGTGCCAGCAGTGAACGACAGGGGGGACGGTATGGCTACACCTTC

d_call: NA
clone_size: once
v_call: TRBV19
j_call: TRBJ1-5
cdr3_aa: CASSIAGKVISNQPQHF
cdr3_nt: TGTGCCAGTAGTATAGCCGGAAAAGTTATTAGCAATCAGCCCCAGCATTTT